This TCR beta chain was recorded in a study of blood T cells in healthy people across ages. Using a J-beta primer mix together with a sample-barcoded 5' primer, a second PCR was run for about 7 to 12 cycles. TCRdb itself ran the 5' RACE reads through MiXCR, one entry per CDR3 protein. The table records roughly 1.4 million distinct CDR3 sequences, almost 60% of them present only once. Trimming removed 2 bases from V and 1 base from J, with 12 bases in between. From germline, CDR1 is SGHAT and CDR2 FQNNGV. The CDR3 has 17 amino acids. The chain links TRBV11-2 to TRBJ2-6; perhaps TRBD2 as D (7 bases). Sequenced input: blood. The sequence was collected from a man aged 18 to 30 in good health. This CDR3 is CASSLRGAGSGANVLTF. The CDR3 bases are TGTGCCAGCAGCTTACGGGGGGCGGGTTCTGGGGCCAACGTCCTGACTTTC. The entire variable domain, with the rest obtained from reference TRBV11-2 and TRBJ2-6, is as follows: EAGVAQSPRYKIIEKRQSVAFWCNPISGHATLYWYQQILGQGPKLLIQFQNNGVVDDSQLPKDRFSAERLKGVDSTLKIQPAKLEDSAVYLCASSLRGAGSGANVLTFGAGSRLTVL.